This entry lists 21 T cell receptor beta chains sequenced from one sample in a study of vaccination and CD4 T cells after COVID-19. The antigens these receptors bind are not known. Cultured CD4+ T cell DNA underwent sequencing with the Oncomine TCR Beta short-read assay. TCRdb re-derived calls from the PCR reads in MiXCR, one entry per CDR3 protein. The sample has 15,000 to 20,000 distinct CDR3 sequences; less than 60% are singletons. Time point: late sampling 161 to 241 days after vaccination in three convalescent patients. As to treatment: roughly 11-day PBMC culture with coronavirus spike peptide pools or control peptides (ViraFEST assay). The specimen was CD4+ T cells from blood, cultured in vitro, collected about 7 months after SARS-CoV-2 vaccination. These receptors were collected from a human donor who had recovered from COVID-19.

This clonotype appeared once. V usage is TRBV11-2 and J usage is TRBJ1-6; tentative D call: TRBD1 (6 bases). CDR3 length: 16 residues. Germline lookup yields CDR1 SGHAT and CDR2 FQNNGV. The V end was cut by 6 bases, the J end by 5 bases, with 17 bases between. The CDR3 is CASSQTGALNNSPLHF. The CDR3 DNA is TGTGCCAGCAGTCAGACAGGAGCATTAAATAATTCACCCCTCCACTTT.

The chain combines TRBV7-9 with TRBJ1-6, with TRBD1 matching 8 bases. CDR3 size: 13 residues. The trim removed 5 bases at V and 11 bases at J, leaving 5 bases unmatched. Germline V lookup: CDR1 SEHNR, CDR2 FQNEAQ (reference sequence). In DNA form, the CDR3 reads TGTGCCAGCAGCGTGACAGGGGACGCACCCCTCCACTTT. This translates into CASSVTGDAPLHF.

This clonotype was detected a few times. V gene TRBV2 combines with J gene TRBJ1-2, with 7 bases fitting TRBD1. Trimming took 1 base from V and 4 from J; bases not matched to a gene: 9. Germline loops: CDR1 SNHLY, CDR2 FYNNEI. The CDR3 consists of 16 residues. The CDR3: CASSEVLRQGGYGYTF. In DNA form, the CDR3 reads TGTGCCAGCAGTGAAGTACTGAGACAGGGAGGCTATGGCTACACCTTC.

This clonotype was detected only a few times. The CDR3 DNA follows: TGTGCCAGCAGCTGGGGTGGCACAGATACGCAGTATTTT. Translation gives CASSWGGTDTQYF. The J gene is TRBJ2-3, the V gene TRBV7-2, with unresolved D. V was clipped by 4 bases and J by 1 base, with 6 bases between them. Germline lookup yields CDR1 SGHTA and CDR2 FQGNSA. This CDR3 spans 13 amino acids.

The chain carries TRBV18 and TRBJ2-1; D is ambiguous. Trimming pared 3 bases from V and 8 bases from J, leaving 17 bases between. Germline V CDR1 and CDR2: KGHSH, LQKENI. The CDR3 covers 15 residues. CDR3 protein: CASSPPSLWSDEQFF. CDR3 DNA: TGTGCCAGCTCACCCCCTTCCCTATGGTCCGATGAGCAGTTCTTC.

This clonotype was seen only once. The rearrangement links TRBV20-1 to TRBJ2-1; D may correspond to TRBD1 or TRBD2 (5 bases each). V was clipped by 1 base and J by 9 bases, with 13 bases between them. The CDR3 consists of 13 residues. The V gene's germline CDR1 is DFQATT and CDR2 SNEGSKA (reference sequence). This CDR3 is CSARVGTHVEQFF. CDR3 DNA sequence: TGCAGTGCTAGAGTGGGGACCCACGTTGAGCAGTTCTTC.

This clonotype has just a few counts. The chain employs TRBV7-2 and TRBJ1-2; the D gene is possibly TRBD1 (6 bases). The V end was cut by 3 bases, the J end by 6 bases, with 14 bases between. The CDR3 runs to 14 residues. The V gene's germline CDR1 is SGHTA and CDR2 FQGNSA. This chain's CDR3 is CASSFQGSGNGYTF. The CDR3 DNA reads as TGTGCCAGCAGCTTCCAGGGGTCGGGGAATGGCTACACCTTC. The whole variable domain, filled in from reference TRBV7-2 and TRBJ1-2, reads GAGVSQSPSNKVTEKGKDVELRCDPISGHTALYWYRQSLGQGLEFLIYFQGNSAPDKSGLPSDRFSAERTGGSVSTLTIQRTQQEDSAVYLCASSFQGSGNGYTFGSGTRLTVV.

The rearrangement links TRBV15 to TRBJ1-2; D is unclear. V was pared by 2 bases and J by 13 bases, with 17 bases between. This CDR3 region has 13 residues. CDR1 and CDR2 from the germline V gene are LNHNV and YYDKDF (reference sequence). The CDR3 DNA reads TGTGCCACCAGCAGATCCCCCTTAGCCGCTCTCACCTTC. Protein sequence: CATSRSPLAALTF.

This clonotype showed up just a few times. The J gene is TRBJ2-7, the V gene TRBV11-3; D is perhaps TRBD1 (6 bases). Trimming left V 5 bases short and J 3 bases short, with 14 bases between. The CDR3 loop spans 14 amino acids. Germline V gives CDR1 SGHNT, CDR2 YENEEA. CDR3 in DNA: TGTGCCAGCAGCCAGATGACAGGACTCTACGAGCAGTACTTC. It is translated as CASSQMTGLYEQYF.

This clonotype was seen just once. The gene calls are TRBV11-2 and TRBJ1-2; 7 nucleotides match TRBD1. After removal of 2 bases from V and 4 bases from J, the junction contained 7 bases not matched to a gene. CDR3 length equals 15 residues. The germline V gene encodes CDR1 SGHAT and CDR2 FQNNGV. DNA of the CDR3: TGTGCCAGCAGCTTAAGCCGGGACAGTTCCTATGGCTACACCTTC. Translating it yields CASSLSRDSSYGYTF.

This chain uses TRBV7-8 with TRBJ2-3, with TRBD2 matching over 9 bases. Germline CDR1 is SGHVS and CDR2 is FQNEAQ. V dropped 2 bases and J dropped 2; count of bases not matched to a gene: 8. The CDR3 consists of 17 residues. For the CDR3, the DNA is TGTGCCAGCAGCTTATTTCGGGTAGCGGGGGCCACAGATACGCAGTATTTT. Amino acids: CASSLFRVAGATDTQYF.

This clonotype appeared once. V and J are TRBV2 and TRBJ2-7; 9 nucleotides align to TRBD1. The V gene end was trimmed by 5 bases and the J gene end by 4 bases; junction bases not matched to a gene: 3. Germline CDR1 SNHLY, CDR2 FYNNEI. The CDR3 consists of 13 residues. This CDR3 is CASSPGTGYEQYF. The CDR3 DNA sequence: TGTGCCAGCAGTCCCGGGACAGGGTACGAGCAGTACTTC.

The chain couples TRBV27 to TRBJ1-2; the D gene is possibly TRBD1 (5 bases). This CDR3 comprises 15 residues. V was cut by 7 bases and J by 3 bases, with 18 bases left in between. Germline values: CDR1 MNHEY, CDR2 SMNVEV (reference sequence). In DNA, the CDR3 is TGTGCCAGCACCATCAGGGTAGGAGGGCACTATGGCTACACCTTC. Its translation is CASTIRVGGHYGYTF.

This clonotype was observed a few times. The genes are TRBV2 and TRBJ1-1, with D possibly being TRBD1 (5 bases). From germline, CDR1 is SNHLY and CDR2 FYNNEI. The V and J ends lost 4 bases and 7 bases respectively, with 10 bases between them. The CDR3 sequence is 12 residues long. CDR3 residues: CASSAQGLEAFF. The DNA for the CDR3 is TGTGCCAGCAGTGCTCAGGGACTTGAAGCTTTCTTT. Full variable domain (remainder filled in from reference TRBV2 and TRBJ1-1): EPEVTQTPSHQVTQMGQEVILRCVPISNHLYFYWYRQILGQKVEFLVSFYNNEISEKSEIFDDQFSVERPDGSNFTLKIRSTKLEDSAMYFCASSAQGLEAFFGQGTRLTVV.

This clonotype was observed once. The J gene is TRBJ2-3, the V gene TRBV6-1, with 10 bases lining up with TRBD2. With V trimmed by 5 bases and J by 0 bases, 11 bases remained unmatched. The CDR3 loop spans 18 amino acids. CDR1 MNHNS and CDR2 SASEGT come from the germline V gene. The CDR3 loop is CASSKLAGVGYSTDTQYF. Written as DNA, the CDR3 is TGTGCCAGCAGTAAGCTAGCGGGAGTGGGTTATAGCACAGATACGCAGTATTTT.

This clonotype was counted a few times. The chain combines TRBV28 with TRBJ1-5, with D uncertain. This CDR3 region has 14 residues. The V end was cut by 4 bases, the J end by 8 bases, with 15 bases between. Germline V gives CDR1 MDHEN, CDR2 SYDVKM. The CDR3 DNA sequence: TGTGCCAGCAGTTCCCCGAGGGCGACTAAGCCCCAGCATTTT. It codes for CASSSPRATKPQHF.

V and J are TRBV11-3 and TRBJ2-5; TRBD1 aligns across 8 bases. Germline lookup yields CDR1 SGHNT and CDR2 YENEEA. This CDR3 has 13 residues. V trimming: 1 base; J trimming: 5 bases; junction bases outside the gene matches: 0. CDR3: CASSLGDRETQYF. The CDR3 DNA sequence: TGTGCCAGCAGCTTAGGGGACAGGGAGACCCAGTACTTC.

This clonotype was seen a handful of times. The CDR3 reads CASTHSNTGELFF. CDR3 DNA: TGTGCCAGCACGCACTCGAACACCGGGGAGCTGTTTTTT. The chain couples TRBV7-3 to TRBJ2-2; D remains ambiguous. Between the trimmed V and J ends, which lost 7 bases and 0 bases, there was a span of 6 bases. Germline V gene lookup returns CDR1 SGHTA and CDR2 FQGTGA. The CDR3 spans 13 residues.

This clonotype showed up just a few times. The CDR3 DNA reads TGTGCCAGCAGTAAGACAGGGAATGGCTACACCTTC. Translation gives CASSKTGNGYTF. The chain uses TRBV27 and TRBJ1-2; 7 bases match TRBD1. The ends lost 5 bases at V and 6 bases at J; junction bases unmatched: 3. Germline V gives CDR1 MNHEY, CDR2 SMNVEV (reference sequence). This CDR3 region has 12 residues.

This clonotype was counted between two and nine times. The V call is TRBV12-3 or TRBV12-4, the J call TRBJ1-5; tentative D call: TRBD1 (5 bases). The CDR3 has 13 residues. V lost 5 bases, J lost 5 bases, and 10 bases lay in between. As DNA, the CDR3 is TGTGCCAGCAGTAAGACAGAGTATCAGCCCCAGCATTTT. This gives the protein CASSKTEYQPQHF.

J is TRBJ1-2 and V is TRBV5-4; D remains ambiguous. Germline V CDR1 and CDR2: SGHNT, YYREEE (reference sequence). The V gene lost 4 bases and the J gene lost 0 bases, with 13 bases spanning the gap. There are 15 residues in the CDR3. CDR3 DNA: TGTGCCAGCAGCAAGGAAGGCCGGGCTAACTATGGCTACACCTTC. It translates to CASSKEGRANYGYTF.